This T cell receptor beta chain was captured by sequencing in a study of blood T cells in healthy people across ages. Then a second PCR, running about 6 to 12 cycles, was carried out with a sample-barcoded 5' primer and a J-beta primer mix. TCRdb passed the 5' RACE reads through MiXCR, listing each CDR3 protein once. This sample has about 1.1 million distinct CDR3 sequences, with more than 30% found just once. Germline trimming cut 2 bases from V and 4 bases from J; bases unmatched to any gene: 4. The V gene's germline CDR1 is MNHNY and CDR2 SVGAGI (reference sequence). The CDR3 has 15 amino acids. This chain links TRBV6-6 with TRBJ1-5; 8 bases match TRBD1. This TCR was recovered from a man aged 18 to 30 in good health. Sample: blood. In DNA, the CDR3 is TGTGCCAGCAGTTACGGGCAGGGGGCAAATCAGCCCCAGCATTTT. Protein product: CASSYGQGANQPQHF.